This entry is about one T cell receptor beta chain. Its specificity is not known. These data are taken from a study of early T cells in non-severe SARS-CoV-2 infection. For the study at large: Sequenced bulk RNA came from whole blood that was unsorted, and chains were unpaired. Findings and limits, study-wide: Database matching using VDJdb favored anti-spike CD8 responses, with private and CD4 specificities left missing.

The CDR3 sequence is 13 residues long. The V gene lost 2 bases and the J gene lost 3 bases, with 4 bases spanning the gap. Germline V gene sequence: CDR1 SGHAT, CDR2 FQNNGV. Each cDNA molecule carried a unique molecular identifier. MiXCR, run by TCRdb on the 5' RACE reads, gives a single entry per CDR3 protein. The sample yields 85,000 to 100,000 distinct CDR3 sequences, around 16% seen once. V usage is TRBV11-2 and J usage is TRBJ2-2; the D is unclear. The receptor comes from an adult who was a healthcare worker with PCR-confirmed SARS-CoV-2 infection or an uninfected control (not recorded which). The sequenced sample was whole blood. The CDR3 nucleotides read TGTGCCAGCAGCTTAAAGCACACCGGGGAGCTGTTTTTT. Amino acid sequence: CASSLKHTGELFF.